These 27 T cell receptor beta chains were all obtained from the same sample, sequenced in a study of T cells in Graves' hyperthyroidism and ophthalmopathy (dated by TCRdb to between 2018 and 2021). Library construction relied on multiplex PCR. The sequencer listed for this sample is Illumina HiSeq 2000. Amplification of TCR beta CDR3 regions was carried out from RNA transcripts. The first round of RT-PCR for the TCR CDR3 was performed with the HTBI primer set and the Qiagen OneStep RT-PCR kit. TCRdb applied fastp at Q25 and MiXCR to the public reads, then kept only in-frame beta chains. Every CDR3 protein is listed once, alongside the most common genes and DNA of its rows. The sample table lists about 600,000 distinct CDR3 sequences, approximately 15% of them with a count of one. About 7% of the sample comes from the top ten. The sequenced sample was blood. The receptors were gathered from a woman aged 18-29 years with Graves' ophthalmopathy.

There are many counts of this clonotype. V is TRBV28 and J is TRBJ1-6; D unclear. V was clipped by 5 bases and J by 14 bases, with 13 bases between them. Germline CDR1 is MDHEN and CDR2 is SYDVKM. The CDR3 totals 12 residues. The CDR3 nucleotides read TGTGCCAGCAGTACCAGGAATTGGGCCCTCCACTTT. Protein product: CASSTRNWALHF.

This clonotype was found many times. The chain carries TRBV11-3 and TRBJ1-5; D gene unclear. The germline gives CDR1 SGHNT, CDR2 YENEEA. V lost 6 bases, J lost 2 bases, and 20 bases lay in between. CDR3 length: 17 amino acids. Here the CDR3 DNA reads TGTGCCAGCAGACCAAACGCGGAGGCACGTGGCAATCAGCCCCAGCATTTT. As protein: CASRPNAEARGNQPQHF.

The chain carries TRBV19 and TRBJ2-7; D not certain. The CDR3 sequence is 13 residues long. V was trimmed by 1 base and J by 3 bases, leaving 7 bases between them. CDR1 LNHDA and CDR2 SQIVND come from the germline V gene (reference sequence). CDR3 region: CASSIVGNYEQYF. The CDR3 DNA is TGTGCCAGTAGTATAGTAGGGAACTACGAGCAGTACTTC.

The chain uses TRBV19 and TRBJ2-7; D is possibly TRBD1 or TRBD2 (5 bases each). This CDR3 is 17 amino acids long. Germline V gene data show CDR1 as LNHDA and CDR2 as SQIVND (reference sequence). Trimming took off 1 base at V and 6 bases at J, with 22 bases between the two ends. CDR3 sequence: CASSIVGVGTSPLEQYF. The CDR3 DNA is TGTGCCAGTAGTATAGTAGGGGTCGGGACGTCACCCCTCGAGCAGTACTTC.

This clonotype appeared many times. V usage is TRBV28 and J usage is TRBJ1-1; a possible D gene is TRBD1 (6 bases). CDR3 length equals 16 residues. Deletions cut 7 bases from V and 0 bases from J, with 18 bases between. Germline V gene sequence: CDR1 MDHEN, CDR2 SYDVKM. In DNA form, the CDR3 reads TGTGCCAGCACTATAGAGGCAGGGGTAATGAACACTGAAGCTTTCTTT. This sequence encodes CASTIEAGVMNTEAFF. The variable domain in full, completed from reference TRBV28 and TRBJ1-1, reads DVKVTQSSRYLVKRTGEKVFLECVQDMDHENMFWYRQDPGLGLRLIYFSYDVKMKEKGDIPEGYSVSREKKERFSLILESASTNQTSMYLCASTIEAGVMNTEAFFGQGTRLTVV.

CDR3 DNA: TGTGCCAGCAGCTTCACCAGGACGGGAGGAAACACCATATATTTT. This gives the protein CASSFTRTGGNTIYF. The rearrangement joins TRBV5-8 to TRBJ1-3; D not certain. Trimming stripped 2 bases from V and 4 bases from J, with 13 bases between. Germline V CDR1 and CDR2: SGHTS, YDEGEE. The CDR3 consists of 15 residues. Combining the CDR3 with reference TRBV5-8 and TRBJ1-3 gives the whole variable domain EAGVTQSPTHLIKTRGQQATLRCSPISGHTSVYWYQQALGLGLQFLLWYDEGEERNRGNFPPRFSGRQFPNYSSELNVNALELEDSALYLCASSFTRTGGNTIYFGEGSWLTVV.

This clonotype has a handful of counts. The V call is TRBV4-2, the J call TRBJ2-3; D gene uncertain. CDR1 is LGHNA, CDR2 YNFKEQ, per germline. The CDR3 consists of 15 residues. The V end lost 0 bases, the J end lost 5 bases, and 12 bases lay between the germline ends. CDR3 region: CASSQDPVGRDTQYF. The CDR3 bases are TGTGCCAGCAGCCAAGATCCCGTAGGCCGAGATACGCAGTATTTT.

This clonotype was picked up many times. V is TRBV9 and J is TRBJ1-1; perhaps TRBD1 as D (5 bases). The CDR3 has 15 residues. Germline V CDR1 and CDR2: SGDLS, YYNGEE. Trimming shortened V by 1 base and J by 3 bases, and 13 bases separated the two germline ends. CDR3 sequence reads: CASSVTGRVDTEAFF. The CDR3 DNA is TGTGCCAGCAGCGTAACGGGCAGGGTAGACACTGAAGCTTTCTTT.

This clonotype came up many times. This chain uses TRBV28 with TRBJ2-1; a possible D gene is TRBD1 (6 bases). V lost 5 bases to trimming and J lost 5 bases, with 16 bases between them. Germline loops: CDR1 MDHEN, CDR2 SYDVKM. This CDR3 is built from 15 residues. The CDR3 sequence is CASSHRVGIDNEQFF. In DNA form, the CDR3 reads TGTGCCAGCAGTCACAGGGTGGGGATCGACAATGAGCAGTTCTTC.

This clonotype has only a few counts. The chain has TRBV9 and TRBJ2-7; maybe TRBD1 (8 bases). CDR1 and CDR2 from the germline V gene are SGDLS and YYNGEE. Between the trimmed V and J ends, which lost 2 bases and 3 bases, there was a span of 18 bases. The CDR3 is 16 residues long. The CDR3 DNA sequence: TGTGCCAGCAGCGTGAGGGGGGGGACAGGAGACTACGAGCAGTACTTC. Its translation is CASSVRGGTGDYEQYF.

CDR3 loop: CASSLVPRREGSGNTIYF. The CDR3 DNA is TGTGCCAGCAGCTTGGTGCCCAGACGTGAAGGCTCTGGAAACACCATATATTTT. The chain links TRBV5-4 to TRBJ1-3; no firm D call. Trimming removed 0 bases at V and 0 bases at J, with 16 bases between. The CDR3 contains 18 residues. The germline CDR1 and CDR2 sequences are SGHNT and YYREEE (reference sequence). Using reference TRBV5-4 and TRBJ1-3 for the parts outside the CDR3, the full variable domain is ETGVTQSPTHLIKTRGQQVTLRCSSQSGHNTVSWYQQALGQGPQFIFQYYREEENGRGNFPPRFSGLQFPNYSSELNVNALELDDSALYLCASSLVPRREGSGNTIYFGEGSWLTVV.

This clonotype was detected ten times or more. The chain employs TRBV6-2 or TRBV6-3 and TRBJ2-4, with no clear D. Trimming stripped 2 bases from V and 0 bases from J, with 14 bases between. This CDR3 is built from 17 residues. From germline, CDR1 is MNHEY and CDR2 SVGEGT. For the CDR3, the DNA is TGTGCCAGCAGTTACCCCGACGGGCTAGTAGCCAAAAACATTCAGTACTTC. It translates to CASSYPDGLVAKNIQYF.

This clonotype was seen ten or more times. The chain joins TRBV12-3 or TRBV12-4 to TRBJ2-7; D is unclear. The CDR3 extends over 13 amino acids. Trimming cost V 6 bases and J 0 bases, with 9 bases left between them. The CDR3 loop is CASSTEFSYEQYF. The CDR3, as DNA: TGTGCCAGCAGCACGGAATTCTCCTACGAGCAGTACTTC.

Concerning this clonotype: Possible read error: a much larger clone is one base away. The chain links TRBV24-1 to TRBJ1-1; a possible D gene is TRBD1 (5 bases). Looked up from germline, CDR1 is KGHDR and CDR2 is SFDVKD. This CDR3 is built from 15 residues. The CDR3 DNA is TGTGCCACCAGTGATTCTAAAGGGGCTCTGGCTGAAGCTCTCTTT. Encoded protein: CATSDSKGALAEALF.

This clonotype has only one observation. The chain links TRBV7-2 to TRBJ1-4; no clear D gene. Germline CDR1 is SGHTA and CDR2 is FQGNSA. This CDR3 has 14 residues. The V gene lost 5 bases and the J gene lost 4 bases, with 11 bases spanning the gap. In DNA form, the CDR3 reads TGTGCCAGCAGCCCCCCTAATTTTAATGAAAAACTGTTTTTT. As protein: CASSPPNFNEKLFF.

There are many counts of this clonotype. This chain joins TRBV7-3 and TRBJ2-1; 14 positions agree with TRBD2. The CDR3 runs to 14 residues. Germline CDR1 SGHTA, CDR2 FQGTGA. V trimming: 6 bases; J trimming: 9 bases; junction bases outside the gene matches: 4. The CDR3 spells CASSLGTSGSEQFF. In DNA form, the CDR3 reads TGTGCCAGCAGTTTAGGGACTAGCGGGAGTGAGCAGTTCTTC.

This clonotype was seen a handful of times. The rearrangement joins TRBV7-9 to TRBJ1-1; D perhaps matches TRBD1 (5 bases). Trimming removed 5 bases at V and 0 bases at J, with 19 bases between. Germline CDR1 is SEHNR and CDR2 is FQNEAQ (reference sequence). This CDR3 has 17 amino acids. CDR3 amino acids: CASSPKRGEWLNTEAFF. CDR3 DNA sequence: TGTGCCAGCAGCCCCAAAAGGGGTGAGTGGTTGAACACTGAAGCTTTCTTT.

This clonotype has at least ten counts. The chain joins TRBV12-3 or TRBV12-4 to TRBJ2-5; 7 bases fit TRBD2. The CDR3 consists of 15 residues. Trimming cost V 5 bases and J 5 bases; bases outside gene matches: 11. CDR3 residues: CASSPLGGSEETQYF. The CDR3 bases are TGTGCCAGCAGTCCTCTGGGCGGGAGCGAGGAGACCCAGTACTTC.

V usage is TRBV20-1 and J usage is TRBJ2-1; no clear D gene. Trimming removed 4 bases at V and 7 bases at J, with 5 bases between. The CDR3 consists of 10 residues. Per the germline V gene, CDR1 is DFQATT and CDR2 is SNEGSKA (reference sequence). CDR3 bases: TGCAGTGCTAACTCTAATGAGCAGTTCTTC. Protein: CSANSNEQFF.

The table lists this clonotype with many counts. J is TRBJ2-3 and V is TRBV7-3; possible D gene TRBD2, 5 bases. Germline CDR1 is SGHTA and CDR2 is FQGTGA. Trimming cost V 3 bases and J 2 bases, with 12 bases left between them. The CDR3 totals 15 residues. The CDR3 loop reads CASSFGGQDTDTQYF. The CDR3 DNA sequence: TGTGCCAGCAGCTTTGGCGGGCAAGACACAGATACGCAGTATTTT.

V and J are TRBV19 and TRBJ2-2; 11 bases fit TRBD2. Looked up from germline, CDR1 is LNHDA and CDR2 is SQIVND (reference sequence). The CDR3 consists of 18 residues. The V and J ends lost 3 bases and 2 bases, in that order; junction bases with no gene match: 8. CDR3 nucleotide sequence: TGTGCCAGTAGTATGGTTCTAGCGGGAGGAGGAAACACCGGGGAGCTGTTTTTT. Translating it yields CASSMVLAGGGNTGELFF.

The table lists this clonotype with a few counts. The chain has TRBV15 and TRBJ1-5; D call uncertain. From germline, CDR1 is LNHNV and CDR2 YYDKDF (reference sequence). Trimming shortened V by 0 bases and J by 0 bases, and 9 bases separated the two germline ends. This CDR3 spans 16 amino acids. This CDR3 is CATSRDAGHSNQPQHF. In DNA form, the CDR3 reads TGTGCCACCAGCAGAGACGCAGGCCATAGCAATCAGCCCCAGCATTTT. Looking up the rest from reference TRBV15 and TRBJ1-5 gives the full variable domain: DAMVIQNPRYQVTQFGKPVTLSCSQTLNHNVMYWYQQKSSQAPKLLFHYYDKDFNNEADTPDNFQSRRPNTSFCFLDIRSPGLGDTAMYLCATSRDAGHSNQPQHFGDGTRLSIL.

This clonotype was recorded many times. The chain has TRBV12-3 or TRBV12-4 and TRBJ2-2, with 10 positions matching TRBD2. Losses at the gene ends were 4 bases for V and 2 bases for J; bases not matched to a gene: 7. This CDR3 is 17 amino acids long. In nucleotides, the CDR3 is TGTGCCAGCAGTTCCGCTGCTAGCGGGGGAAACACCGGGGAGCTGTTTTTT. This translates into CASSSAASGGNTGELFF.

This clonotype was seen repeatedly, ten times or more. V gene TRBV2 combines with J gene TRBJ1-5; weak D call: TRBD1 (5 bases). The CDR3 loop spans 13 amino acids. Germline CDR1 is SNHLY and CDR2 is FYNNEI. V was cut by 7 bases and J by 4 bases, with 11 bases left in between. The CDR3 bases are TGTGCCAGCACTTACGGGGGTAATCAGCCCCAGCATTTT. Translating gives CASTYGGNQPQHF.

This clonotype was picked up many times. The chain couples TRBV27 to TRBJ1-2; D perhaps matches TRBD1 (6 bases). Germline V gives CDR1 MNHEY, CDR2 SMNVEV (reference sequence). This CDR3 spans 15 amino acids. V gave up 2 bases and J gave up 2 bases, with 12 bases separating them. CDR3 nucleotide sequence: TGTGCCAGCAGTTTAGGGGGCGCCTTCAACTATGGCTACACCTTC. It specifies CASSLGGAFNYGYTF.

The chain joins TRBV7-2 to TRBJ1-2; perhaps TRBD1 as D (5 bases). CDR3 length: 15 residues. Germline V gene sequence: CDR1 SGHTA, CDR2 FQGNSA. The V and J ends lost 5 bases and 4 bases respectively, with 17 bases between them. The CDR3 DNA reads TGTGCCAGCAGCCCCCGTGACAGTACTTTCTATGGCTACACCTTC. Its translation: CASSPRDSTFYGYTF.

This clonotype was counted many times. The J gene is TRBJ2-7, the V gene TRBV30, with 9 positions matching TRBD1. Germline CDR1 reads GTSNPN; CDR2 reads SVGIG (reference sequence). The CDR3 has 13 residues. Trimming cost V 3 bases and J 5 bases; bases outside gene matches: 5. The CDR3 sequence is CAWRVTGGNEQYF. The CDR3 DNA reads as TGTGCCTGGAGGGTGACAGGGGGAAACGAGCAGTACTTC.